A selection of T cell receptor beta chains follows, all from one sample in a study of blood T cells in healthy people across ages. TCRdb re-analysed the 5' RACE reads in MiXCR, keeping a single row per CDR3 protein. This table has nearly 800,000 distinct CDR3 sequences, around 25% appearing once. The same sample was also used in a study of T cells of mothers and their children.

Sequences were obtained from blood. The receptor source for this set is a boy younger than 18 in good health. Both conserved end residues are part of each CDR3. The D gene is left open where the match is weak. Clone size, where shown, is once, few, many, or a class for clones that have expanded.

abundance	j_gene	v_gene	d_gene	len	CDR3aa	CDR3nt
few	TRBJ1-6	TRBV12-3/TRBV12-4	-	13	CASRTYYNSPLHF	TGTGCCAGCAGAACATACTATAATTCACCCCTCCACTTT
-	TRBJ2-1	TRBV5-5	TRBD2	17	CASSFRGGTGSYNEQFF	TGTGCCAGCAGTTTCCGCGGGGGGACGGGCTCCTACAATGAGCAGTTCTTC
-	TRBJ2-1	TRBV5-1	TRBD2	14	CASSSLGLAAEQFF	TGCGCCAGCAGCTCTCTGGGACTAGCAGCGGAGCAGTTCTTC
few	TRBJ2-2	TRBV29-1	TRBD1	13	CSVAARGTGELFF	TGCAGCGTTGCAGCCAGGGGGACCGGGGAGCTGTTTTTT
-	TRBJ2-1	TRBV20-1	TRBD2	18	CSARDGASGSHSYNEQFF	TGCAGTGCTAGAGATGGGGCTAGCGGGAGCCATTCCTACAATGAGCAGTTCTTC
-	TRBJ2-1	TRBV6-4	-	15	CASSDRLTMRNEQFF	TGTGCCAGCAGTGACCGCCTAACGATGAGAAATGAGCAGTTCTTC
few	TRBJ1-1	TRBV28	-	12	CASSAWDTLSSF	TGTGCCAGCAGTGCCTGGGACACTCTCTCTTCCTTT
-	TRBJ1-6	TRBV7-9	-	15	CASSLVQRRGSPLHF	TGTGCCAGCAGCTTGGTCCAAAGAAGGGGCTCACCCCTCCACTTT
few	TRBJ1-4	TRBV7-2	-	16	CASSLVGRGSGEKLFF	TGTGCCAGCAGCTTAGTAGGGAGGGGAAGCGGGGAAAAACTGTTTTTT
few	TRBJ1-4	TRBV6-5	TRBD1	20	CASSYPYRGQGALDREKLFF	TGTGCCAGCAGTTACCCTTATCGGGGACAGGGGGCGTTGGATCGTGAAAAACTGTTTTTT